This TCR beta chain originates from a study of human T cells and chemical hapten exposure. The CDR3 totals 9 residues. Germline CDR1 MNHEY, CDR2 SVGAGI. V gave up 11 bases and J gave up 5 bases, with 7 bases separating them. Library construction involved attaching unique molecular identifiers to individual cDNA molecules, which allowed quantitative, reproducible TCR counting. MiXCR, run by TCRdb on the RACE reads, gives a single entry per CDR3 protein. The repertoire holds about 120,000 distinct CDR3 sequences, with approximately 13% as singletons. As to time point: pre-sensitization, week 0. Treatment given: therapeutic diphenylcyclopropenone sensitization with weekly scalp DPC. Whole blood, unfractionated, served as the material for total RNA extraction.

The specimen comprised whole blood, sampled in connection with sensitization to the hapten diphenylcyclopropenone (DPC). The TCR was taken from a woman between 18 and 30 years old with alopecia areata. Some clones in this sample may be carry-over from other donors' samples. The V gene is TRBV6-5, the J gene TRBJ2-7, with D unresolved. CDR3 bases: TGTGCCGGCCTGAACGAGCAGTACTTC. It codes for CAGLNEQYF.